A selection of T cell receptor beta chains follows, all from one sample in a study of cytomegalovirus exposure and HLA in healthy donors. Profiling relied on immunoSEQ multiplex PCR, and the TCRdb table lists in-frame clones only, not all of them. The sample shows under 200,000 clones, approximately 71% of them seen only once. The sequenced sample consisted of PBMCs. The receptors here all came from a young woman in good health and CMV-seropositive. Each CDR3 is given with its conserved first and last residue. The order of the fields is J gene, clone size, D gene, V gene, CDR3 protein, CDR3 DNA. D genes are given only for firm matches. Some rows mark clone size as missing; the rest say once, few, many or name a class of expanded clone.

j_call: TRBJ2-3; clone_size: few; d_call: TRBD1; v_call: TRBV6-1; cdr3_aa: CASSARTGGNIDTQYF; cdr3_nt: TGTGCCAGCAGTGCCCGGACAGGGGGCAATATTGATACGCAGTATTTT
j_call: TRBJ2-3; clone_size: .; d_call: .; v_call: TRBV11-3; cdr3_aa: CASSLKGLDTQYF; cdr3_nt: TGTGCCAGCAGCTTAAAGGGGTTAGATACGCAGTATTTT
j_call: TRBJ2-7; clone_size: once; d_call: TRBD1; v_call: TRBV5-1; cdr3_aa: CASSLQRQGGYEQYF; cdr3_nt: TGCGCCAGCAGCTTGCAACGACAGGGTGGCTACGAGCAGTACTTC
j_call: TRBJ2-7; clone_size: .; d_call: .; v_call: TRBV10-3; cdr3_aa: CAISESLSAAYEQYF; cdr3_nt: TGTGCCATCAGTGAGTCTTTATCGGCGGCCTACGAGCAGTACTTC
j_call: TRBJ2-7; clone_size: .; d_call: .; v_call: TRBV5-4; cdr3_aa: CASSLDGQRFEQYF; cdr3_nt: TGTGCCAGCAGCTTGGACGGACAAAGATTCGAGCAGTACTTC
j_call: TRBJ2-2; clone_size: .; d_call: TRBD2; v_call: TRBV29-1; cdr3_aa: CSVASGGTLSNTGELFF; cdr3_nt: TGCAGCGTTGCTAGCGGGGGGACCCTGTCGAACACCGGGGAGCTGTTTTTT
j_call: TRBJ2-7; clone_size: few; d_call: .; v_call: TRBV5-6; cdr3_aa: CASSTTGYEQYF; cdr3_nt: TGTGCCAGCAGCACAACAGGGTACGAGCAGTACTTC
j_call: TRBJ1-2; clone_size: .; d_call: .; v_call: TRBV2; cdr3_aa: CASSELADGYTF; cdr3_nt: TGTGCCAGCAGTGAATTGGCGGATGGCTACACCTTC
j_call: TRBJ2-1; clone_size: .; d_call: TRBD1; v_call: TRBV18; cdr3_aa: CASSPAGQGAYNEQFF; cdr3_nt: TGTGCCAGCTCACCAGCTGGCCAGGGGGCCTACAATGAGCAGTTCTTC
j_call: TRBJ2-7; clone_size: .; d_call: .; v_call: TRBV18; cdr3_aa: CASSSILGYEQYF; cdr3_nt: TGTGCCAGCTCCTCCATCCTCGGCTACGAGCAGTACTTC
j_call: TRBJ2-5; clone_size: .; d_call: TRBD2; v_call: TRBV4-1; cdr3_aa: CASSPGLAGYGETQYF; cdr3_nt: TGCGCCAGCAGCCCGGGACTAGCGGGGTACGGGGAGACCCAGTACTTC
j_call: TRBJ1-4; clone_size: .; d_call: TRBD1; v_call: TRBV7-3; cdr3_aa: CASSRFGDRGLDNEKLFF; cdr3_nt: TGTGCCAGCAGCCGATTCGGGGACAGGGGGCTTGATAATGAAAAACTGTTTTTT
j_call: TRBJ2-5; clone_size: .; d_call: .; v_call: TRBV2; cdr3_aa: CASSPTLGQFGKETQYF; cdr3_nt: TGTGCCAGCAGCCCCACCCTCGGACAATTTGGGAAAGAGACCCAGTACTTC
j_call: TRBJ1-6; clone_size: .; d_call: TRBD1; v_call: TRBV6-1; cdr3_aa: CASSEISWQGESPLHF; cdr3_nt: TGTGCCAGCAGTGAAATCAGTTGGCAGGGGGAATCACCCCTCCACTTT
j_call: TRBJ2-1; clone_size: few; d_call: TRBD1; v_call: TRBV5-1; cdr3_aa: CASSFGTGDDEQFF; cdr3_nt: TGCGCCAGCAGCTTCGGGACAGGGGATGATGAGCAGTTCTTC
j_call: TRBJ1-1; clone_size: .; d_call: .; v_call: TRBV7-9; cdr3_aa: CSSSFRGTEAFF; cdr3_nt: TGTTCCAGCAGCTTCCGGGGGACTGAAGCTTTCTTT
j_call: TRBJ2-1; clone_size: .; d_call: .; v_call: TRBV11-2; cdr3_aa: CASSSRGRGGLYNEQFF; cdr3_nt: TGTGCCAGCAGCTCTAGGGGGCGCGGGGGGCTCTACAATGAGCAGTTCTTC
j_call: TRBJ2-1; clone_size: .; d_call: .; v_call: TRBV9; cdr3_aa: CASSVQGGYSRNEQFF; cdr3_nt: TGTGCCAGCAGCGTACAGGGGGGCTACTCCCGGAATGAGCAGTTCTTC
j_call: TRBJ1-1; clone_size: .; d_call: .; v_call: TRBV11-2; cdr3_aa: CASSLTEGYTEAFF; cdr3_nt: TGTGCCAGCAGCTTGACGGAGGGGTACACTGAAGCTTTCTTT
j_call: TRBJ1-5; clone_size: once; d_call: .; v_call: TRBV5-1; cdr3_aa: CASSLDGQGNQPQHF; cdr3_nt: TGCGCCAGCAGCTTGGATGGGCAGGGTAATCAGCCCCAGCATTTT
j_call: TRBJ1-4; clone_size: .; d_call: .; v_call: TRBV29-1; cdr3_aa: CSAQNEKLFF; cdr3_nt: TGCAGCGCCCAGAATGAAAAACTGTTTTTT
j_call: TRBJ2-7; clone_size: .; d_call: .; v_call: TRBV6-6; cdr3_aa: CASSYRTGSSYEQYF; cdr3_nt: TGTGCCAGTAGTTACCGCACAGGGAGCTCCTACGAGCAGTACTTC
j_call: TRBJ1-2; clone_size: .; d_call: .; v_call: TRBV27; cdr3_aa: CASTRGIDYGYTF; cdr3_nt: TGTGCCAGCACAAGGGGGATCGACTATGGCTACACCTTC
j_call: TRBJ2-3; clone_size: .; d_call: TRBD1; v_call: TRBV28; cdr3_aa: CASSGRDRGTDTQYF; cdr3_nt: TGTGCCAGCAGTGGCAGGGACAGGGGGACAGATACGCAGTATTTT
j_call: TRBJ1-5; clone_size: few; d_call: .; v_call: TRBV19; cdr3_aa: CASRTPDRYNQPQHF; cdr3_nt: TGTGCCAGTAGGACTCCCGACAGGTACAATCAGCCCCAGCATTTT
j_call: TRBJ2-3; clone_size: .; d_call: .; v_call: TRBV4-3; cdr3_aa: CASSQAGVGTDTQYF; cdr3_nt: TGCGCCAGCAGCCAAGCAGGGGTGGGCACAGATACGCAGTATTTT
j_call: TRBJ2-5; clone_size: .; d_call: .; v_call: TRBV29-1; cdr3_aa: CSVEDRRGVRETQYF; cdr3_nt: TGCAGCGTTGAAGATCGCAGGGGGGTACGAGAGACCCAGTACTTC
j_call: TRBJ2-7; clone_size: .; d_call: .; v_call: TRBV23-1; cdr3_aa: CASSQTVTPYEQYF; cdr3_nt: TGCGCCAGCAGTCAAACGGTCACTCCCTACGAGCAGTACTTC
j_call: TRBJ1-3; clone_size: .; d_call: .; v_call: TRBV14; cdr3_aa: CASSQQPVGSGNTIYF; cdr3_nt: TGTGCCAGCAGCCAACAACCCGTCGGCTCTGGAAACACCATATATTTT
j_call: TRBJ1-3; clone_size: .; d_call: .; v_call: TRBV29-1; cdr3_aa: CSALNRVRSGNTIYF; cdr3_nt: TGCAGCGCCCTAAACAGGGTCCGCTCTGGAAACACCATATATTTT
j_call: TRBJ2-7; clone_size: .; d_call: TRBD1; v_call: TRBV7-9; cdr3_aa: CASSARQGREQYF; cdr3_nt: TGTGCCAGCAGCGCCCGACAGGGTCGGGAGCAGTACTTC
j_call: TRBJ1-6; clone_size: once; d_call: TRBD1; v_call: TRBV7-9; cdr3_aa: CSSSLRQGASNSPLHF; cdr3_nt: TGTTCCAGCAGCTTAAGGCAGGGGGCCTCGAATTCACCCCTCCACTTT
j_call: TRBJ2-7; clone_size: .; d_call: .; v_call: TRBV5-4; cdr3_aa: CASSLVGGAVYEQYF; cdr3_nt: TGTGCCAGCAGCTTGGTTGGGGGCGCAGTCTACGAGCAGTACTTC
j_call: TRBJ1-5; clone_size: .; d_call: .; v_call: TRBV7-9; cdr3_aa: CASSPQGNQPQHF; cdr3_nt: TGTGCCAGCAGCCCACAGGGTAACCAGCCCCAGCATTTT
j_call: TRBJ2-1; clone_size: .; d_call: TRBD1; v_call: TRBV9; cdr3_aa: CASTPQGSNNEQFF; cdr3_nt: TGTGCCAGTACCCCACAGGGGTCAAACAATGAGCAGTTCTTC
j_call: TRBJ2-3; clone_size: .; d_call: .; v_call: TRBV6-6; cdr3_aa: CASSRGDTQYF; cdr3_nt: TGTGCCAGCAGTAGGGGCGATACGCAGTATTTT
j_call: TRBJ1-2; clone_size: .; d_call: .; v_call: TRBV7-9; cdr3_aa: CASSQYQVGYGYTF; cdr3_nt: TGTGCCAGCAGCCAATACCAGGTTGGCTATGGCTACACCTTC
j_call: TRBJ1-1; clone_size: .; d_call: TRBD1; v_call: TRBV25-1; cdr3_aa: CASSEYGRGLMYTEAFF; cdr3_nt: TGTGCCAGCAGTGAATACGGCAGGGGGCTAATGTACACTGAAGCTTTCTTT
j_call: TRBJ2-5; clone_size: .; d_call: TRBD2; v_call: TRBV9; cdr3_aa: CASNRGTSGVQETQYF; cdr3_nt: TGTGCCAGCAACCGGGGGACTAGCGGGGTCCAAGAGACCCAGTACTTC
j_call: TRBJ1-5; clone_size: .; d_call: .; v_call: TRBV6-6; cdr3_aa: CASSYDRHNQPQHF; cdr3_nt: TGTGCCAGCAGTTACGACAGACACAATCAGCCCCAGCATTTT
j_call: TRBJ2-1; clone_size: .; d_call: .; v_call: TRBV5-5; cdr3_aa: CASSLAGPHKGEQFF; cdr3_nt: TGTGCCAGCAGCTTGGCGGGCCCTCACAAGGGGGAGCAGTTCTTC
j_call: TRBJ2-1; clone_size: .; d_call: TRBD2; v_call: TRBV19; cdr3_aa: CASSTPGLAGRRSYNEQFF; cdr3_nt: TGTGCCAGTAGTACTCCGGGACTAGCGGGACGCCGGTCCTACAATGAGCAGTTCTTC
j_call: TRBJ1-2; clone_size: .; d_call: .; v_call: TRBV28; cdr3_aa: CATAGGNGYTF; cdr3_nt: TGTGCCACCGCCGGCGGCAATGGCTACACCTTC
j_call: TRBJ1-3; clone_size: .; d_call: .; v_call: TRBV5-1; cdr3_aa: CASSPGPSSGNTIYF; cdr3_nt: TGCGCCAGCAGCCCAGGGCCTAGCTCTGGAAACACCATATATTTT
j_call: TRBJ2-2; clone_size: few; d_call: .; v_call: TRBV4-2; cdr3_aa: CASRNREAGVFTGELFF; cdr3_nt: TGTGCCAGCAGGAACCGGGAGGCAGGGGTCTTCACCGGGGAGCTGTTTTTT
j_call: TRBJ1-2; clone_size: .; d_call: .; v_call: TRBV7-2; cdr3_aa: CASSLRGGGGYTF; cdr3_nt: TGTGCCAGCAGCCTACGCGGGGGGGGTGGCTACACCTTC
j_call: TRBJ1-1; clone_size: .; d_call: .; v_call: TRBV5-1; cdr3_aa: CASSWDNLNTEAFF; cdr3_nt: TGCGCCAGCAGCTGGGACAACCTGAACACTGAAGCTTTCTTT
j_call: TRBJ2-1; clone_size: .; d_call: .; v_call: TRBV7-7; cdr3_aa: CASSLALDSSYNEQFF; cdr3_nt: TGTGCTAGCAGCTTAGCCCTGGACAGCTCCTACAATGAGCAGTTCTTC
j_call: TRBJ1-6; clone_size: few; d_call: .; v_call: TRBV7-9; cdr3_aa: CASSPAGAQSPLHF; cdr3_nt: TGTGCCAGCAGCCCCGCGGGGGCTCAATCACCCCTCCACTTT
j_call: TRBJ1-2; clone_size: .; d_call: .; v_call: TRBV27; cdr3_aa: CASSTDVEGSYGYTF; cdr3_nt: TGCGCCAGCAGTACCGACGTTGAGGGCAGCTATGGCTACACCTTC